These 29 T cell receptor beta chains were sequenced from one sample in a study of cytomegalovirus exposure and HLA in healthy donors. With 60 Vbeta and 13 Jbeta primers, the PCR was carried out. Measured with immunoSEQ multiplex PCR; TCRdb has only the in-frame clones, and not every one. The profile shows approximately 100,000 clones, over 50% of them singletons. Sequenced input: PBMCs. Receptor source: a man aged 30 to 45 in good health and CMV-seronegative.

The chain couples TRBV2 to TRBJ1-5, with D tentatively TRBD1 (6 bases). Trimming pared 7 bases from V and 7 bases from J, leaving 17 bases between. CDR1 and CDR2 from the germline V gene are SNHLY and FYNNEI. This CDR3 spans 14 amino acids. This CDR3 reads CASKGGGVGQPQHF. CDR3 DNA sequence: TGTGCCAGCAAAGGAGGGGGGGTGGGCCAGCCCCAGCATTTT.

The genes are TRBV6-1 and TRBJ1-5, with 7 nucleotides matching TRBD1. Germline V gene data show CDR1 as MNHNS and CDR2 as SASEGT. J gave up 6 bases and V 7 bases, and 12 bases lay outside the gene matches. The CDR3 runs 15 residues. The CDR3 spells CASNPLRDSGQPQHF. The CDR3 region has the DNA TGTGCCAGCAATCCACTCCGGGACAGCGGTCAGCCCCAGCATTTT.

This clone appeared once. The V and J genes are TRBV9 and TRBJ2-3; a weak D match, TRBD2 (5 bases). Germline CDR1 and CDR2: SGDLS and YYNGEE. V lost 2 bases to trimming and J lost 0 bases, with 7 bases between them. This CDR3 is 14 amino acids long. The CDR3 region has the DNA TGTGCCAGCAGCGTGGGAGCCAGCACAGATACGCAGTATTTT. It encodes CASSVGASTDTQYF.

V usage is TRBV18 and J usage is TRBJ2-5; 8 bases line up with TRBD1. Germline V gives CDR1 KGHSH, CDR2 LQKENI. The J segment lost 13 bases and the V segment lost 3 bases, leaving 31 bases of the junction unmatched. The CDR3 is 20 amino acids. DNA of the CDR3: TGTGCCAGCTCACCTTCTACAGGGGGAATCAGAGTTTTGCCCCTGTCCACACTGTACTTC. The encoded protein is CASSPSTGGIRVLPLSTLYF.

A remark on this clone: The same CDR3 can be traced to other DNA sequences in this sample. The chain carries TRBV6-5 and TRBJ2-7; TRBD1 agrees at 7 bases. CDR3 length: 14 residues. The germline gives CDR1 MNHEY, CDR2 SVGAGI. V dropped 8 bases and J dropped 4; count of bases not matched to a gene: 11. This CDR3 reads CASAGLDREYEQYF. DNA of the CDR3: TGTGCCAGCGCCGGCCTAGACAGGGAGTACGAGCAGTACTTC.

V is TRBV11-1 and J is TRBJ1-6; no clear D. Germline V gene lookup returns CDR1 SGHAT and CDR2 FQDESV (reference sequence). V lost 0 bases, J lost 11 bases, and 8 bases lay in between. CDR3 length: 13 residues. The CDR3 nucleotides are TGTGCCAGCAGCTTAGCGGCGAGGACACCCCTCCACTTT. It encodes CASSLAARTPLHF.

This clone was counted between two and nine times. The genes are TRBV10-1 and TRBJ2-5; a weak D match, TRBD2 (6 bases). Germline V gene data show CDR1 as WNHNN and CDR2 as SYGVQD (reference sequence). The CDR3 length is 15 residues. Trimming removed 0 bases at V and 5 bases at J, with 13 bases between. The CDR3 here is CASSESGREPETQYF. As DNA, the CDR3 is TGCGCCAGCAGTGAGTCGGGACGGGAGCCCGAGACCCAGTACTTC.

The chain is built from TRBV10-3 and TRBJ1-2, with 8 bases that match TRBD1. This CDR3 comprises 14 residues. Looked up from germline, CDR1 is ENHRY and CDR2 is SYGVKD. The junction had 4 bases not matched to a gene; V was cut back by 7 bases and J by 0 bases. CDR3 bases: TGTGCCATCACCGGGACAGGAGCTAACTATGGCTACACCTTC. Amino acids: CAITGTGANYGYTF.

This clone was counted a single time. V and J are TRBV7-9 and TRBJ2-1, with 10 bases that match TRBD2. Trimming took 1 base from V and 7 from J; bases not matched to a gene: 4. Germline lookup yields CDR1 SEHNR and CDR2 FQNEAQ (reference sequence). CDR3 length equals 15 residues. The DNA for the CDR3 is TGTGCCAGCAGCTTAGATTCTAGCGGGAGTAATGAGCAGTTCTTC. Its protein is CASSLDSSGSNEQFF.

This clone was counted a few times. V and J are TRBV9 and TRBJ1-5; D is perhaps TRBD1 (5 bases). Trimming left V 4 bases short and J 4 bases short, with 15 bases between. Germline values: CDR1 SGDLS, CDR2 YYNGEE. The CDR3 has 15 residues. In DNA, the CDR3 is TGTGCCAGCAGCCCTCGGGGGGAAGTAAATCAGCCCCAGCATTTT. This encodes CASSPRGEVNQPQHF.

V is TRBV9 and J is TRBJ1-2; D perhaps matches TRBD1 (6 bases). CDR1 and CDR2 (germline): SGDLS, YYNGEE. Between the trimmed V and J ends, which lost 3 bases and 4 bases, there was a span of 25 bases. This CDR3 contains 18 residues. In DNA, the CDR3 is TGTGCCAGCAGCGGAGCCTCATCCTCAGGGGCCGGGACCTATGGCTACACCTTC. Translation gives CASSGASSSGAGTYGYTF. The full variable domain, in which reference TRBV9 and TRBJ1-2 provide the parts outside the CDR3, is DSGVTQTPKHLITATGQRVTLRCSPRSGDLSVYWYQQSLDQGLQFLIQYYNGEERAKGNILERFSAQQFPDLHSELNLSSLELGDSALYFCASSGASSSGAGTYGYTFGSGTRLTVV.

This chain uses TRBV7-2 with TRBJ2-7; TRBD2 aligns across 13 bases. The CDR3 is 17 residues long. With V trimmed by 1 base and J by 2 bases, 5 bases remained unmatched. The germline CDR1 and CDR2 sequences are SGHTA and FQGNSA. CDR3 amino acids: CASSLGLAGGFTYEQYF. The CDR3 DNA sequence: TGTGCCAGCAGCTTAGGACTAGCGGGGGGATTTACCTACGAGCAGTACTTC.

The chain uses TRBV7-2 and TRBJ1-4, with 7 positions matching TRBD1. Germline trimming cut 0 bases from V and 4 bases from J; bases unmatched to any gene: 2. CDR3 length equals 15 residues. Germline CDR1 is SGHTA and CDR2 is FQGNSA. The CDR3: CASSLAGTDNEKLFF. The CDR3, as DNA: TGTGCCAGCAGCTTAGCCGGGACAGATAATGAAAAACTGTTTTTT.

The rearrangement uses TRBV6-6 and TRBJ2-7, with TRBD2 matching 9 bases. Germline values: CDR1 MNHNY, CDR2 SVGAGI (reference sequence). CDR3 size: 16 residues. The ends lost 1 base at V and 0 bases at J; junction bases unmatched: 4. The CDR3 sequence is CASSYLSSGTSYEQYF. CDR3 DNA: TGTGCCAGCAGTTACTTGTCTAGCGGGACCTCCTACGAGCAGTACTTC.

The chain has TRBV4-1 and TRBJ2-1, with 10 bases matching TRBD2. The J segment lost 8 bases and the V segment lost 4 bases, leaving 11 bases of the junction unmatched. Germline-derived CDR1 and CDR2 are MGHRA and YSYEKL. This CDR3 is built from 16 residues. In DNA form, the CDR3 reads TGCGCCAGCAGCCGGCGGAGCGGGGGGGCATCGGATGAGCAGTTCTTC. Translation: CASSRRSGGASDEQFF.

V usage is TRBV7-8 and J usage is TRBJ2-5; no reliable D call. Judging by the DNA end, TRBJ2-7 fits better; the J call may be wrong. CDR3 length equals 15 residues. From germline, CDR1 is SGHVS and CDR2 FQNEAQ. The CDR3 DNA sequence: TGTGCCAGCAGCGTCCAAGCCTCAATCTCCTACGAGCAGTACTTC. Translation gives CASSVQASISYEQYF.

The rearrangement joins TRBV9 to TRBJ2-5, with TRBD2 matching 9 bases. J gave up 11 bases and V 4 bases, and 18 bases lay outside the gene matches. The length of the CDR3 is 16 residues. Germline V gives CDR1 SGDLS, CDR2 YYNGEE. CDR3 DNA sequence: TGTGCCAGCAGCTCATCCGGGACTAGCCTTCTCGGGGAGCAGTACTTC. Protein: CASSSSGTSLLGEQYF.

As for this clone: Sequence at one end of the junction differs from germline and may be a read error. V usage is TRBV7-9 and J usage is TRBJ2-7; 12 positions match TRBD1. Germline loops: CDR1 SEHNR, CDR2 FQNEAQ (reference sequence). The CDR3 length is 16 residues. This CDR3 is CSSSFLPGQGAREQYF. CDR3 bases: TGTTCCAGCAGCTTTCTACCGGGACAGGGGGCGCGGGAGCAGTACTTC.

V gene TRBV6-4 combines with J gene TRBJ2-3; 9 bases line up with TRBD2. The germline V gene has CDR1 MRHNA and CDR2 SNTAGT. V lost 0 bases to trimming and J lost 4 bases; unmatched junction nucleotides: 5. This CDR3 region has 16 residues. In nucleotides, the CDR3 is TGTGCCAGCAGTGACTCTTGGCGGGAGGGTCCAGATACGCAGTATTTT. It codes for CASSDSWREGPDTQYF.

This sequence joins TRBV4-1 and TRBJ1-3; unclear D gene. Trimming cost V 0 bases and J 0 bases, with 18 bases left between them. The CDR3 extends over 19 amino acids. CDR1 is MGHRA and CDR2 is YSYEKL in the germline V gene. This chain's CDR3 is CASSQDQVVSTSSGNTIYF. Written as DNA, the CDR3 is TGCGCCAGCAGCCAAGATCAGGTCGTAAGTACCAGCTCTGGAAACACCATATATTTT.

The chain links TRBV19 to TRBJ2-7, with a tentative D call TRBD2 (5 bases). CDR3 length equals 13 residues. Deletions cut 3 bases from V and 1 base from J, with 7 bases between. Looked up from germline, CDR1 is LNHDA and CDR2 is SQIVND (reference sequence). CDR3 DNA: TGTGCCAGTAGTATTCCGGGGTCCTACGAGCAGTACTTC. Translating it yields CASSIPGSYEQYF.

The rearrangement uses TRBV10-3 and TRBJ1-4; possibly TRBD1 for D (6 bases). Trimming left V 1 base short and J 8 bases short, with 17 bases between. The length of the CDR3 is 16 residues. Germline CDR1 and CDR2: ENHRY and SYGVKD. The CDR3 nucleotides read TGTGCCATCAGTGAGTTGGGGGGGCAGTTCAGCGAAAAACTGTTTTTT. Its protein is CAISELGGQFSEKLFF.

The chain employs TRBV5-1 and TRBJ2-5; 10 bases are a match to TRBD2. The CDR3 is 14 amino acids. CDR1 and CDR2 (germline): SGHRS, YFSETQ. Trimming cost V 3 bases and J 3 bases; bases outside gene matches: 2. The CDR3 is CASSSGLAEETQYF. Written as DNA, the CDR3 is TGCGCCAGCAGCTCTGGACTAGCGGAAGAGACCCAGTACTTC.

The V gene is TRBV12-5, the J gene TRBJ1-1, with TRBD1 identical over 8 bases. The J segment lost 1 base and the V segment lost 5 bases, leaving 6 bases of the junction unmatched. The length of the CDR3 is 15 residues. In germline, CDR1 is LGHNT, CDR2 FRNRAP. The CDR3 sequence is CASGPGDRPNTEAFF. CDR3 bases: TGTGCTAGTGGTCCAGGGGACAGGCCGAACACTGAAGCTTTCTTT. The whole variable domain, remainder taken from reference TRBV12-5 and TRBJ1-1, is DARVTQTPRHKVTEMGQEVTMRCQPILGHNTVFWYRQTMMQGLELLAYFRNRAPLDDSGMPKDRFSAEMPDATLATLKIQPSEPRDSAVYFCASGPGDRPNTEAFFGQGTRLTVV.

The gene calls are TRBV7-9 and TRBJ1-4; D is ambiguous. Trimming stripped 1 base from V and 4 bases from J, with 10 bases between. In germline, CDR1 is SEHNR, CDR2 FQNEAQ (reference sequence). This CDR3 has 15 residues. The CDR3 region is CASSLGLGDNEKLFF. DNA for the CDR3: TGTGCCAGCAGCTTAGGGTTAGGAGATAATGAAAAACTGTTTTTT.

The rearrangement uses TRBV6-1 and TRBJ2-1, with 8 bases that match TRBD1. Trimming cost V 0 bases and J 7 bases; bases outside gene matches: 14. Germline V CDR1 and CDR2: MNHNS, SASEGT. CDR3 length: 18 residues. CDR3 in DNA: TGTGCCAGCAGTGAAGCGCTCTGGCCGGGACAGGCAGATAATGAGCAGTTCTTC. It specifies CASSEALWPGQADNEQFF.

Only one count was recorded for this clone. The chain links TRBV6-5 to TRBJ1-2; perhaps TRBD1 as D (5 bases). CDR3 length: 15 residues. Germline lookup yields CDR1 MNHEY and CDR2 SVGAGI. V was trimmed by 7 bases and J by 5 bases, leaving 20 bases between them. CDR3 residues: CASKPGTGGHYGYTF. DNA for the CDR3: TGTGCCAGCAAACCGGGAACAGGAGGGCATTATGGCTACACCTTC.

This clone was seen only a few times. J is TRBJ2-3 and V is TRBV7-3, with 9 bases identical to TRBD2. The CDR3 totals 13 residues. V lost 9 bases, J lost 1 base, and 2 bases stayed unmatched. Germline V gene sequence: CDR1 SGHTA, CDR2 FQGTGA. The CDR3 is CASVAGGTDTQYF. The CDR3 DNA follows: TGTGCCAGTGTAGCGGGGGGCACAGATACGCAGTATTTT.

The gene calls are TRBV4-1 and TRBJ2-5; 10 nucleotides align to TRBD2. The germline CDR1 and CDR2 sequences are MGHRA and YSYEKL. The ends lost 3 bases at V and 0 bases at J; junction bases unmatched: 1. The CDR3 runs to 15 residues. Here the CDR3 reads CASSQTSGYQETQYF. CDR3 DNA: TGCGCCAGCAGCCAGACTAGCGGGTACCAAGAGACCCAGTACTTC.